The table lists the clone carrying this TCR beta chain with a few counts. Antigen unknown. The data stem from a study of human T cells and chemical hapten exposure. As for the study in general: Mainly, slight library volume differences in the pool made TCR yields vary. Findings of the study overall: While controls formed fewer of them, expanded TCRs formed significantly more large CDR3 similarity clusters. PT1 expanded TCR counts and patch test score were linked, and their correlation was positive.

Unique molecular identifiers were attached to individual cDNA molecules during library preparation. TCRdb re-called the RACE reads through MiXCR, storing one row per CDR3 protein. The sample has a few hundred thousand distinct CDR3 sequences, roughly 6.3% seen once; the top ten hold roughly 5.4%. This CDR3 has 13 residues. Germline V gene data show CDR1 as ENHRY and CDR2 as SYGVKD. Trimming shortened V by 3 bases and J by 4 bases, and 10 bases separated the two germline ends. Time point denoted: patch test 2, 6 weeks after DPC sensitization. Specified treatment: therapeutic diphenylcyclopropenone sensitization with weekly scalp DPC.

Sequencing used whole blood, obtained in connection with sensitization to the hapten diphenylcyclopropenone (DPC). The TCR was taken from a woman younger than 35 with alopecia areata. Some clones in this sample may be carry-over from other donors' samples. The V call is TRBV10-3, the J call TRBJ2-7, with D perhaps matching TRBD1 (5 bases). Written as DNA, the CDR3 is TGTGCCATCAGTGACAGGCAGGGATACGAGCAGTACTTC. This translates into CAISDRQGYEQYF.